This TCR beta chain was sequenced during a study of human T cells and chemical hapten exposure. Study-level background: Variation in per-sample TCR yields came mainly from small pooled library volume differences. General study results and limits: The formation of large CDR3 similarity clusters by expanded TCRs significantly exceeded that of controls. TCRs whose frequency exceeded 1 in 1000 remained the same following DPC sensitization.

Via MiXCR, TCRdb re-called the RACE reads, giving one row per CDR3 protein. The table records 85,000 to 130,000 distinct CDR3 sequences, roughly 12% of them present only once. CDR3 size: 14 residues. Unmatched junction bases numbered 5, after V lost 4 bases and J lost 1 base. Germline assignment: CDR1 DFQATT and CDR2 SNEGSKA (reference sequence). Time point given: pre-sensitization, week 0. Sample treatment: therapeutic diphenylcyclopropenone sensitization with weekly scalp DPC. This clonotype has more than one count but fewer than ten. Its target is not known. This clonotype originated in a woman aged 45-65 years with alopecia areata. Some clones in this sample may be carry-over from other donors' samples. The sample was whole blood, taken in connection with sensitization to the hapten diphenylcyclopropenone (DPC). The rearrangement uses TRBV20-1 and TRBJ2-3, with TRBD1 matching 7 bases. The CDR3 coding sequence is TGCAGTGCTACACAGGGGTCGGGCACAGATACGCAGTATTTT. This translates into CSATQGSGTDTQYF.